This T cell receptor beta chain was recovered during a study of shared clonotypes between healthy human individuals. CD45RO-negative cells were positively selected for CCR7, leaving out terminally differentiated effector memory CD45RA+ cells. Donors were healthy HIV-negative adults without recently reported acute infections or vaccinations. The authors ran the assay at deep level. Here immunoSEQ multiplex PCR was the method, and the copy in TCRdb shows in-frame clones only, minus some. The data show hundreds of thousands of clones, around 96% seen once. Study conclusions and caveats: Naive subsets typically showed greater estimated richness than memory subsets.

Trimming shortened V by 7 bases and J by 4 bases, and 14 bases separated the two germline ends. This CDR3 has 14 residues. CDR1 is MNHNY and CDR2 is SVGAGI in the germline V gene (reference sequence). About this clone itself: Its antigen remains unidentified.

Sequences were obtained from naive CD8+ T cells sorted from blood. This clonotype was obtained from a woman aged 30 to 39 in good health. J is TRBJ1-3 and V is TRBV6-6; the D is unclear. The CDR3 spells CASTPTFSGNTIYF. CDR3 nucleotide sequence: TGTGCCAGCACCCCGACTTTCTCCGGAAACACCATATATTTT.